This section outlines one T cell receptor beta chain sequence together with its context. Its antigen is not known. The V and J ends lost 2 bases and 11 bases respectively, with 9 bases between them. The CDR3 sequence is 11 residues long. This specimen comes from a study of T cell responses to AZD1222 COVID-19 vaccine. General observations from the study: Reports say nearly half of spike-specific TCRs go after unmutated variant regions.

Only in-frame clones appear in the TCRdb table, and some are missing; sequencing was by immunoSEQ multiplex PCR. In the table there are about 130,000 clones, about 91% of which are singletons. The chain couples TRBV12-3 or TRBV12-4 to TRBJ1-1; a possible D gene is TRBD1 (6 bases). The sequence was obtained from an adult in good health. The source was peripheral blood, collected on day 0 of AZD1222 vaccination. CDR3 residues: CASSLQGRAFF. Here the CDR3 DNA reads TGTGCCAGCAGTTTACAGGGGAGGGCTTTCTTT.